The 4 T cell receptor beta chains in this list originate from one sample, sequenced in a study of shared clonotypes between healthy human individuals. Clones were read by immunoSEQ multiplex PCR, and TCRdb kept only the in-frame ones, dropping some. The sample lists under 550,000 clones, about 96% occurring once. Material for sequencing was naive CD4+ T cells sorted from blood. Subset of the sample: CD45RA+ positively selected. The source is a woman aged 30 to 39 in good health.

The chain employs TRBV11-2 and TRBJ2-7; D remains ambiguous. The germline CDR1 and CDR2 sequences are SGHAT and FQNNGV. V lost 5 bases and J lost 0, with 11 bases in between. CDR3 size: 14 residues. The CDR3 loop reads CASSLVSSSYEQYF. DNA of the CDR3: TGTGCCAGCAGCCTAGTCAGCAGCTCCTACGAGCAGTACTTC.

This chain connects TRBV7-2 to TRBJ2-7; D is perhaps TRBD2 (6 bases). From germline, CDR1 is SGHTA and CDR2 FQGNSA. Trimming pared 3 bases from V and 4 bases from J, leaving 13 bases between. There are 14 residues in the CDR3. As DNA, the CDR3 is TGTGCCAGCAGCTTCGGTGGGAGGTGGTACGAGCAGTACTTC. Amino acids: CASSFGGRWYEQYF.

The chain carries TRBV27 and TRBJ2-3; TRBD2 matches 8 bases. Germline V gene sequence: CDR1 MNHEY, CDR2 SMNVEV (reference sequence). There are 15 residues in the CDR3. After removal of 7 bases from V and 6 bases from J, the junction contained 12 bases not matched to a gene. The CDR3 sequence is CASNGRGGPRDTQYF. CDR3 bases: TGTGCCAGCAACGGGAGGGGGGGACCAAGGGATACGCAGTATTTT.

The rearrangement joins TRBV27 to TRBJ2-3; possible D gene TRBD2, 6 bases. The V gene's germline CDR1 is MNHEY and CDR2 SMNVEV (reference sequence). V was clipped by 4 bases and J by 2 bases, with 16 bases between them. The CDR3 has 16 residues. CDR3 DNA: TGTGCCAGCAGTTCCCCCCGGGACTTGCCCACAGATACGCAGTATTTT. Translated: CASSSPRDLPTDTQYF.